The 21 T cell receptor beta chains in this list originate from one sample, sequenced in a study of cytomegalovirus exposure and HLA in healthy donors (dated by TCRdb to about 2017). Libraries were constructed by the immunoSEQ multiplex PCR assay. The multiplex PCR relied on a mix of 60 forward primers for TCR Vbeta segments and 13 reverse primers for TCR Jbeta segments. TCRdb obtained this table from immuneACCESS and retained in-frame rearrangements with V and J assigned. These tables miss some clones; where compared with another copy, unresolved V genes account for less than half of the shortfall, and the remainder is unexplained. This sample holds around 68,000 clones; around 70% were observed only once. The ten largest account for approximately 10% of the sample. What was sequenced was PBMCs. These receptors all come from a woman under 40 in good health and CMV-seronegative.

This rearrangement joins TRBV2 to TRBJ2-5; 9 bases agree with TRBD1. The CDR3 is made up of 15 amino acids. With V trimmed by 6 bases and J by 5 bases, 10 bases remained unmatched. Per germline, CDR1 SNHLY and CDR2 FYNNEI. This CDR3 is CASRPSRDREETQYF. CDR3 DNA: TGTGCCAGCAGACCTTCCCGGGACAGGGAGGAGACCCAGTACTTC.

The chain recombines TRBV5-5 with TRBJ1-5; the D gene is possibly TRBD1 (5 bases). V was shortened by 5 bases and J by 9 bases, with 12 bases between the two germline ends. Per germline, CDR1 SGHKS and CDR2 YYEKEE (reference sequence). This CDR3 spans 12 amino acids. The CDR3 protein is CASSPGQPPQHF. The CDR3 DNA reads TGTGCCAGCAGTCCTGGACAACCGCCCCAGCATTTT. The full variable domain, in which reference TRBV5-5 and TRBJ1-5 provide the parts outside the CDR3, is DAGVTQSPTHLIKTRGQQVTLRCSPISGHKSVSWYQQVLGQGPQFIFQYYEKEERGRGNFPDRFSARQFPNYSSELNVNALLLGDSALYLCASSPGQPPQHFGDGTRLSIL.

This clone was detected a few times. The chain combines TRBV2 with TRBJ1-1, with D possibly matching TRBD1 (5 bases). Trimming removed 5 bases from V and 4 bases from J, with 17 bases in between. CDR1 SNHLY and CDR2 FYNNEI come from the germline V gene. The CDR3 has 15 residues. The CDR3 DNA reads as TGTGCCAGCAGTCCCAACGACGTCAGGGCCACTGAAGCTTTCTTT. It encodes CASSPNDVRATEAFF. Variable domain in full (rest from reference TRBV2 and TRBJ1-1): EPEVTQTPSHQVTQMGQEVILRCVPISNHLYFYWYRQILGQKVEFLVSFYNNEISEKSEIFDDQFSVERPDGSNFTLKIRSTKLEDSAMYFCASSPNDVRATEAFFGQGTRLTVV.

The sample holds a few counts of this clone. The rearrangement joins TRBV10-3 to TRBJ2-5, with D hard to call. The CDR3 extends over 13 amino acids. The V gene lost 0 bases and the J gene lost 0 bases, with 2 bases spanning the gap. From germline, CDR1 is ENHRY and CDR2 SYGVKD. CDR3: CAISESNQETQYF. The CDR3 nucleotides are TGTGCCATCAGTGAGTCCAACCAAGAGACCCAGTACTTC.

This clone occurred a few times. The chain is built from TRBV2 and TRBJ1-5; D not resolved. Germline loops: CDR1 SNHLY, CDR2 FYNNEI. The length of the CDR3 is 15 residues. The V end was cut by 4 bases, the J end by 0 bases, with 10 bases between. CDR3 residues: CASSVRRNSNQPQHF. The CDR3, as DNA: TGTGCCAGCAGTGTTCGGAGGAATAGCAATCAGCCCCAGCATTTT.

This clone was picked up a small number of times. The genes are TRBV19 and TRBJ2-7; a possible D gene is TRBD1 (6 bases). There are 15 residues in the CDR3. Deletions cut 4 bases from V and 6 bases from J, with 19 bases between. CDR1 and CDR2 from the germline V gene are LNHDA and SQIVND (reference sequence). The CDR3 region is CASSTLGTSTAEQYF. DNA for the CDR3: TGTGCCAGTAGTACCCTCGGGACATCCACCGCCGAGCAGTACTTC.

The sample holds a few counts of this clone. CDR3 sequence: CASSSLDRVGNEQYF. CDR3 coding DNA: TGTGCCAGCAGTTCCTTGGACAGGGTGGGGAACGAGCAGTACTTC. This rearrangement joins TRBV6-7 to TRBJ2-5; 8 bases line up with TRBD1. The J call may be wrong; the DNA end is better matched by TRBJ2-7. TRBV6-7 belongs to the ORF category, with a function that is uncertain. The CDR3 has 15 residues.

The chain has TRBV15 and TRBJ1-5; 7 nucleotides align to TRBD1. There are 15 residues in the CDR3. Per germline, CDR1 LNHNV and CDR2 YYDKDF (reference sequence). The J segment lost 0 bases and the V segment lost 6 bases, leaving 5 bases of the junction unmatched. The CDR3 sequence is CATSRTGLSNQPQHF. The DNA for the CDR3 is TGTGCCACCAGTCGGACAGGCCTTAGCAATCAGCCCCAGCATTTT.

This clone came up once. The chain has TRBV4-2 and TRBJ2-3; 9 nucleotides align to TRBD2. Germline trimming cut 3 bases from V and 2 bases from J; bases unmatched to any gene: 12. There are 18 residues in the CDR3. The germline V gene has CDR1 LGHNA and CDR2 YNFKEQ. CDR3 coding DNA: TGTGCCAGCAGCCAGCGGGCCGGCGGGACTAGCCCCACAGATACGCAGTATTTT. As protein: CASSQRAGGTSPTDTQYF.

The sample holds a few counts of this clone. In DNA form, the CDR3 reads TGTGCCAGCAGCTTACTAGGACAGGCATCCTACGAGCAGTACTTC. Its protein product is CASSLLGQASYEQYF. V and J are TRBV7-8 and TRBJ2-7; 7 bases map to TRBD1. The CDR3 extends over 15 amino acids. V was pared by 2 bases and J by 1 base, with 5 bases of the junction left unmatched. Germline CDR1 is SGHVS and CDR2 is FQNEAQ.

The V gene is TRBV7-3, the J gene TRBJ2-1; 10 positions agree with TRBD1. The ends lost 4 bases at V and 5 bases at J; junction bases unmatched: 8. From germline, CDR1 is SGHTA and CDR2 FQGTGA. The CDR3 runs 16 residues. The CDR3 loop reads CASSSGGTGVDNEQFF. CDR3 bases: TGTGCCAGCAGCTCCGGAGGGACAGGGGTGGACAATGAGCAGTTCTTC.

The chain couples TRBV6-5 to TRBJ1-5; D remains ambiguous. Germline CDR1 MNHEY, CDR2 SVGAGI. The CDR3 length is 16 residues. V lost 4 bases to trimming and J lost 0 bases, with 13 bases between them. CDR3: CASSFLGSNSNQPQHF. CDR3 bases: TGTGCCAGCAGTTTCCTGGGCAGCAATAGCAATCAGCCCCAGCATTTT.

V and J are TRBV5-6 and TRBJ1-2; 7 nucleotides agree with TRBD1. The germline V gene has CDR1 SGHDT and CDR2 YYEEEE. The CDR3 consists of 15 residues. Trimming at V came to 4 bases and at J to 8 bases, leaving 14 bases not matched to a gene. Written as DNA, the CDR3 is TGTGCCAGCAGCCCGACCTTGATAGGGGGCAGGGGCTACACCTTC. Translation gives CASSPTLIGGRGYTF.

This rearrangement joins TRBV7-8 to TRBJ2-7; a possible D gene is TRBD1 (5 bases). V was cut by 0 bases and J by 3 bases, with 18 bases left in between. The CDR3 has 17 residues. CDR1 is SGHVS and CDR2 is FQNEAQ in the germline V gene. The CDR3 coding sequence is TGTGCCAGCAGCTTAGCGCGTGGGGCTCCTGAATTCTACGAGCAGTACTTC. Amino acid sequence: CASSLARGAPEFYEQYF.

The DNA of the CDR3 is TGTGCCAGCTCACCAACGGGACAGAGCACTGAAGCTTTCTTT. This sequence encodes CASSPTGQSTEAFF. The chain has TRBV18 and TRBJ1-1; TRBD1 agrees at 7 bases. The CDR3 has 14 amino acids. In germline, CDR1 is KGHSH, CDR2 LQKENI. The trim removed 2 bases at V and 4 bases at J, leaving 4 bases unmatched.

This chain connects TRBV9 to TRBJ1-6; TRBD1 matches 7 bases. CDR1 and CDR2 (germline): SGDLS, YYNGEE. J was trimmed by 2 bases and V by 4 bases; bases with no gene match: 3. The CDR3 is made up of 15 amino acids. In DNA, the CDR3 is TGTGCCAGCAGCCCCGGGACAGCCTATAATTCACCCCTCCACTTT. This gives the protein CASSPGTAYNSPLHF.

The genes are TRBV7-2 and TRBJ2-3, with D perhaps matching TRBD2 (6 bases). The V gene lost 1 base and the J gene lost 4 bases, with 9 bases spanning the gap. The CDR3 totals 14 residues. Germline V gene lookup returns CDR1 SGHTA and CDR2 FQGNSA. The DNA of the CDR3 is TGTGCCAGCAGCTTAGATTCGGGGGCAGATACGCAGTATTTT. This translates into CASSLDSGADTQYF.

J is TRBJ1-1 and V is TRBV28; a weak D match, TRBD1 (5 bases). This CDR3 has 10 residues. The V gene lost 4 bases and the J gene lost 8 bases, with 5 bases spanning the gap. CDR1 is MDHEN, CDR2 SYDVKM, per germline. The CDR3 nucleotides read TGTGCCAGCAGTTACAGGGAAGCTTTCTTT. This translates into CASSYREAFF.

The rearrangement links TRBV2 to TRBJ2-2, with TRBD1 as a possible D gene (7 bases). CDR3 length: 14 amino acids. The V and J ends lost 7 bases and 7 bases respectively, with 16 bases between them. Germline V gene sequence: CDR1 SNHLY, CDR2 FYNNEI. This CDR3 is CASIIQGRIGELFF. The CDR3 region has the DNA TGTGCCAGCATCATACAGGGGAGGATCGGGGAGCTGTTTTTT.

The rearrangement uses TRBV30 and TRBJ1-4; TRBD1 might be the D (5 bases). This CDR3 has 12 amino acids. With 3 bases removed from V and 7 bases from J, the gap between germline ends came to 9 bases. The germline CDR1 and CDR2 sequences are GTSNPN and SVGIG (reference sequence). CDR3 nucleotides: TGTGCCTGGAGAGGGGAGGGTGAAAAACTGTTTTTT. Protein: CAWRGEGEKLFF.

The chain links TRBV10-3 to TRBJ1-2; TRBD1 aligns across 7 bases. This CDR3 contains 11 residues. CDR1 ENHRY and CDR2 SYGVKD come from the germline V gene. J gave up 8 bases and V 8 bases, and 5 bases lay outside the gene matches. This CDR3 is CAIAQGHGYTF. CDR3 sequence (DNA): TGTGCCATCGCACAGGGGCACGGCTACACCTTC.